The entry that follows covers one T cell receptor beta chain sequence. The sample originates from a study of blood T cell repertoires in COVID-19. About the research overall: T cells, B-cell-depleted T cells, or PBMCs supplied cDNA or gDNA.

CDR1 MGHRA and CDR2 YSYEKL come from the germline V gene. The V gene lost 4 bases and the J gene lost 4 bases, with 18 bases spanning the gap. The CDR3 runs 16 residues. In the authors' methods: Nucleated cell number was recorded as an estimate derived from reference gene primer amplification. Sequencing used immunoSEQ multiplex PCR; TCRdb keeps in-frame clones, though not all of them. V, J and clone size were drawn from that table, and D and trimming were deduced from the DNA. The table has roughly 230,000 clones, around 81% seen once. This TCR derives from a woman aged 55-75 years with active or convalescent COVID-19. The rearrangement uses TRBV4-1 and TRBJ2-3; D might be TRBD2 (6 bases). Source material: peripheral blood. In nucleotides, the CDR3 is TGCGCCAGCAGCCCCCTGGGAGGCGGGACGGCAGATACGCAGTATTTT. It codes for CASSPLGGGTADTQYF.